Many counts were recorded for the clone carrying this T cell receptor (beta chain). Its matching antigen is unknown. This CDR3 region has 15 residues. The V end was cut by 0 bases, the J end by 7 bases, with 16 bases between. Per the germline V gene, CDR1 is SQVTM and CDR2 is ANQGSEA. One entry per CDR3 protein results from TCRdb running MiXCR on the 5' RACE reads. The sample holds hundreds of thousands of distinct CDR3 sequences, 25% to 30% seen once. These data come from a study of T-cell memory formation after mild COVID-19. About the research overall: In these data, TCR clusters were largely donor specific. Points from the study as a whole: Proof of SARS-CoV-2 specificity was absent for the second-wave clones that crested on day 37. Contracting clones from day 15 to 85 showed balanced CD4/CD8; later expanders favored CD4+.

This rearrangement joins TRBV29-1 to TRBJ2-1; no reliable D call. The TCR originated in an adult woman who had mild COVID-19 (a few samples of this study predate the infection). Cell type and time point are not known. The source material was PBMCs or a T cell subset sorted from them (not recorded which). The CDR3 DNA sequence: TGCAGCGTTGAAGACCCGGTGGGCAGAGGTAATGAGCAGTTCTTC. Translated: CSVEDPVGRGNEQFF.